These 27 T cell receptor beta chains came from one sample sequenced in a study of T cell responses to AZD1222 COVID-19 vaccine (dated by TCRdb to about 2021). In the paper's terms, the time point label means: baseline before first vaccination. The sample's treatment or condition label, in plain terms: meningococcal conjugate vaccine given as trial control. Preparation of the library involved the immunoSEQ multiplex PCR assay. This immuneACCESS table, as held by TCRdb, lists in-frame sequences with V and J called but not all clones. Of the missing ones, under half trace to an unresolved V gene in checked studies; the others have no known cause. Counted in this sample were tens of thousands of clones; around 89% of them appeared once. Roughly 5% of the sample belongs to the ten largest clones. Material: peripheral blood, obtained on day 0 of MenACWY control vaccination. These TCRs come from an adult in good health.

This clone appeared once. V usage is TRBV18 and J usage is TRBJ1-1; no reliable D call. The CDR3 contains 13 residues. Germline V gene sequence: CDR1 KGHSH, CDR2 LQKENI. The V and J ends lost 1 base and 4 bases respectively, with 7 bases between them. CDR3 sequence (DNA): TGTGCCAGCTCACCACGGAGTACCACTGAAGCTTTCTTT. As protein: CASSPRSTTEAFF.

J is TRBJ2-7 and V is TRBV29-1; 7 positions match TRBD1. The CDR3 totals 12 residues. V shed 7 bases and J 2 bases; nucleotides not matched to a gene: 5. Germline V lookup: CDR1 SQVTM, CDR2 ANQGSEA. The CDR3 DNA sequence: TGCAGCGGGAGACAGGGAGCCTACGAGCAGTACTTC. Protein sequence: CSGRQGAYEQYF.

The V and J genes are TRBV13 and TRBJ2-1; 15 positions match TRBD2. Germline V gives CDR1 PRHDT, CDR2 FYEKMQ (reference sequence). V dropped 5 bases and J dropped 8; count of bases not matched to a gene: 7. The CDR3 spans 16 residues. The CDR3 region has the DNA TGTGCCAGCAGCAGGACTAGCGGGAGGGCCCCCGATGAGCAGTTCTTC. It encodes CASSRTSGRAPDEQFF.

This clone appeared a few times. This rearrangement joins TRBV19 to TRBJ2-7; 12 positions match TRBD2. Looked up from germline, CDR1 is LNHDA and CDR2 is SQIVND (reference sequence). The junction had 1 base not matched to a gene; V was cut back by 3 bases and J by 1 base. CDR3 length equals 15 residues. The CDR3 loop is CASSIGLAGSYEQYF. The CDR3 bases are TGTGCCAGTAGTATTGGACTAGCGGGGTCCTACGAGCAGTACTTC.

The V and J genes are TRBV6-5 and TRBJ1-1; D possibly corresponds to TRBD1 (6 bases). This CDR3 spans 14 amino acids. V lost 4 bases and J lost 2, with 11 bases in between. Germline CDR1 is MNHEY and CDR2 is SVGAGI. Here the CDR3 DNA reads TGTGCCAGCAGTTTCTCGACAGGTAACACTGAAGCTTTCTTT. As protein: CASSFSTGNTEAFF.

This clone was found once. The identical CDR3 is also encoded by other nucleotide sequences in the sample. The chain uses TRBV30 and TRBJ1-5; D call uncertain. Per germline, CDR1 GTSNPN and CDR2 SVGIG (reference sequence). V dropped 0 bases and J dropped 5 bases, with 5 bases sitting between them. The CDR3 contains 12 residues. The chain's CDR3 is CAWSVGYQPQHF. The CDR3 DNA follows: TGTGCCTGGAGTGTGGGTTATCAGCCCCAGCATTTT.

The V and J genes are TRBV7-9 and TRBJ2-1; no definite D call. Trimming stripped 5 bases from V and 5 bases from J, with 16 bases between. The germline gives CDR1 SEHNR, CDR2 FQNEAQ (reference sequence). The CDR3 sequence is 15 residues long. The CDR3 DNA reads TGTGCCAGCAGCCTAACAGTTTCATCACACAATGAGCAGTTCTTC. Amino acids: CASSLTVSSHNEQFF.

This clone was seen a single time. The chain has TRBV6-2 or TRBV6-3 and TRBJ1-5; TRBD1 is a possible D gene (5 bases). CDR3 length: 14 amino acids. Trimming cost V 4 bases and J 3 bases, with 10 bases left between them. Germline V lookup: CDR1 MNHEY, CDR2 SVGEGT. DNA for the CDR3: TGTGCCAGCAGTTTTAACAGGAACAATCAGCCCCAGCATTTT. This translates into CASSFNRNNQPQHF.

Note on this clone: At one boundary the junction diverges from the germline segment, which might be a read error. V usage is TRBV12-3 or TRBV12-4 and J usage is TRBJ1-4, with 7 bases lining up with TRBD1. The CDR3 has 11 residues. CDR3 residues: CASSSGQTFFF. CDR3 bases: TGTGCCAGCAGTTCGGGACAGACTTTTTTTTTC.

The V gene is TRBV5-6, the J gene TRBJ2-7; no clear D gene. The CDR3 is 14 residues long. Per germline, CDR1 SGHDT and CDR2 YYEEEE. Trimming took off 1 base at V and 2 bases at J, with 10 bases between the two ends. The CDR3 here is CASSLYGNTYEQYF. Here the CDR3 DNA reads TGTGCCAGCAGCTTGTACGGCAACACCTACGAGCAGTACTTC.

CDR3 in DNA: TGTGCCAGCAGCCGCTGGGACAAGCGAGAGGAAAAACTGTTTTTT. Protein: CASSRWDKREEKLFF. V is TRBV13 and J is TRBJ1-4; tentatively, D is TRBD1 (6 bases). V lost 5 bases to trimming and J lost 8 bases, with 18 bases between them. CDR1 and CDR2 from the germline V gene are PRHDT and FYEKMQ (reference sequence). The CDR3 runs to 15 residues.

As to this clone: Since no conserved phenylalanine or tryptophan closes the CDR3, a read error is the likely cause. The chain combines TRBV28 with TRBJ1-4; D may be TRBD1 (6 bases). CDR1 MDHEN and CDR2 SYDVKM come from the germline V gene. This CDR3 is built from 15 residues. The DNA for the CDR3 is TGTGTCGGCACCTCTTCGCGGGGGGCGAGAGAAAAACTGTTTCTT. Amino acids: CVGTSSRGAREKLFL.

The chain employs TRBV11-2 and TRBJ1-2, with 9 bases lining up with TRBD1. The CDR3 length is 15 residues. V trimming: 5 bases; J trimming: 5 bases; junction bases outside the gene matches: 9. Germline V gives CDR1 SGHAT, CDR2 FQNNGV. CDR3 coding DNA: TGTGCCAGCAGCCCCCGCTTGGGACAGGGTTATGGCTACACCTTC. Translation: CASSPRLGQGYGYTF.

The chain is built from TRBV5-6 and TRBJ1-2; unclear D gene. There are 12 residues in the CDR3. Germline-derived CDR1 and CDR2 are SGHDT and YYEEEE. V lost 0 bases and J lost 8, with 8 bases in between. The CDR3 DNA is TGTGCCAGCAGCTTGGCACTTAAGGGCTACACCTTC. It translates to CASSLALKGYTF. Full variable domain (remainder filled in from reference TRBV5-6 and TRBJ1-2): DAGVTQSPTHLIKTRGQQVTLRCSPKSGHDTVSWYQQALGQGPQFIFQYYEEEERQRGNFPDRFSGHQFPNYSSELNVNALLLGDSALYLCASSLALKGYTFGSGTRLTVV.

The chain couples TRBV5-1 to TRBJ1-1; no definite D call. Germline V gene lookup returns CDR1 SGHRS and CDR2 YFSETQ. The CDR3 consists of 14 residues. Trimming took off 0 bases at V and 1 base at J, with 7 bases between the two ends. Here the CDR3 DNA reads TGCGCCAGCAGCTTGGTTCTGGAGAACACTGAAGCTTTCTTT. As protein: CASSLVLENTEAFF.

The chain has TRBV4-3 and TRBJ1-2, with D possibly matching TRBD1 (5 bases). Germline CDR1 reads LGHNA; CDR2 reads YSLEER. The ends were cut back, 1 base at V and 4 bases at J, with 13 bases in the middle. CDR3 size: 15 residues. For the CDR3, the DNA is TGCGCCAGCAGCCAAGGGATGAGGGGCAGCTATGGCTACACCTTC. Its protein is CASSQGMRGSYGYTF.

The chain uses TRBV19 and TRBJ1-2; 7 nucleotides agree with TRBD1. The J segment lost 4 bases and the V segment lost 7 bases, leaving 9 bases of the junction unmatched. CDR1 and CDR2 from the germline V gene are LNHDA and SQIVND (reference sequence). This CDR3 has 14 amino acids. This chain's CDR3 is CASMVAGQPYGYTF. The CDR3 DNA reads TGTGCCAGTATGGTTGCGGGACAGCCCTATGGCTACACCTTC.

This chain links TRBV2 with TRBJ2-7; D is possibly TRBD1 or TRBD2 (5 bases each). The germline gives CDR1 SNHLY, CDR2 FYNNEI. CDR3 length equals 12 residues. V gave up 6 bases and J gave up 5 bases, with 11 bases separating them. This chain's CDR3 is CASRAGSNEQYF. CDR3 nucleotide sequence: TGTGCCAGCAGGGCAGGGAGCAACGAGCAGTACTTC.

The chain recombines TRBV5-1 with TRBJ1-2, with 7 positions matching TRBD1. CDR1 and CDR2 (germline): SGHRS, YFSETQ. J lost 6 bases, V lost 4 bases, and 6 bases had no gene match. The CDR3 is 13 residues long. In nucleotides, the CDR3 is TGCGCCAGCAGCCCGCAGACAGGGAATGGCTACACCTTC. As protein: CASSPQTGNGYTF.

The genes are TRBV2 and TRBJ2-7; the match to TRBD2 covers 7 bases. Losses at the gene ends were 3 bases for V and 2 bases for J; bases not matched to a gene: 1. The CDR3 totals 13 residues. CDR1 SNHLY and CDR2 FYNNEI come from the germline V gene. The DNA for the CDR3 is TGTGCCAGCAGTGAGGGGAGGGCCTACGAGCAGTACTTC. Translating gives CASSEGRAYEQYF. The full variable domain, rest sourced from reference TRBV2 and TRBJ2-7, is EPEVTQTPSHQVTQMGQEVILRCVPISNHLYFYWYRQILGQKVEFLVSFYNNEISEKSEIFDDQFSVERPDGSNFTLKIRSTKLEDSAMYFCASSEGRAYEQYFGPGTRLTVT.

This chain links TRBV7-9 with TRBJ2-7; no reliable D call. Germline V CDR1 and CDR2: SEHNR, FQNEAQ (reference sequence). Trimming removed 1 base from V and 2 bases from J, with 15 bases in between. The CDR3 covers 16 residues. The CDR3 DNA follows: TGTGCCAGCAGCTTAGGCGCCAGGTTTTCGCCCTACGAGCAGTACTTC. This codes for CASSLGARFSPYEQYF.

The rearrangement links TRBV19 to TRBJ1-5; tentative D call: TRBD1 (5 bases). In germline, CDR1 is LNHDA, CDR2 SQIVND (reference sequence). Trimming pared 5 bases from V and 7 bases from J, leaving 15 bases between. The CDR3 is 14 amino acids. CDR3: CASSSAGFDQPQHF. DNA of the CDR3: TGTGCCAGTAGTTCCGCAGGGTTTGACCAGCCCCAGCATTTT.

V gene TRBV4-2 combines with J gene TRBJ2-7; 9 bases are shared with TRBD1. CDR1 and CDR2 from the germline V gene are LGHNA and YNFKEQ. With 1 base clipped from V and 4 bases from J, the junction kept 2 bases outside the gene matches. The length of the CDR3 is 14 residues. The CDR3 bases are TGTGCCAGCAGCCAAGGGGACAGGGAGTACGAGCAGTACTTC. Protein sequence: CASSQGDREYEQYF.

The V gene is TRBV11-2, the J gene TRBJ1-1; 8 bases map to TRBD1. Trimming removed 5 bases from V and 5 bases from J; junction bases left unmatched: 4. Germline V gives CDR1 SGHAT, CDR2 FQNNGV. The CDR3 covers 13 residues. The CDR3 sequence: CASSRQGRTEAFF. For the CDR3, the DNA is TGTGCCAGCAGCCGACAGGGGAGGACTGAAGCTTTCTTT.

This clone was observed a single time. V and J are TRBV27 and TRBJ1-6; 8 nucleotides line up with TRBD1. Germline V gene data show CDR1 as MNHEY and CDR2 as SMNVEV (reference sequence). Germline trimming cut 6 bases from V and 6 bases from J; bases unmatched to any gene: 4. The CDR3 is 14 amino acids. The DNA for the CDR3 is TGTGCCAGCAGCTCGGACAGGGTTAATTCACCCCTCCACTTT. This translates into CASSSDRVNSPLHF.

The sample holds a few counts of this clone. This chain joins TRBV2 and TRBJ2-1; 9 bases map to TRBD2. V lost 6 bases, J lost 6 bases, and 6 bases stayed unmatched. CDR1 and CDR2 (germline): SNHLY, FYNNEI. The CDR3 has 14 residues. CDR3 nucleotide sequence: TGTGCCAGCAGCACGGGACTAGCTTTCAATGAGCAGTTCTTC. Protein sequence: CASSTGLAFNEQFF.

In its sample, this clone was seen once. The chain carries TRBV28 and TRBJ2-7, with 9 bases matching TRBD1. The germline CDR1 and CDR2 sequences are MDHEN and SYDVKM. The CDR3 loop spans 15 amino acids. V lost 2 bases, J lost 1 base, and 3 bases stayed unmatched. Here the CDR3 reads CASSLAGTGSYEQYF. The CDR3, as DNA: TGTGCCAGCAGTTTAGCCGGGACAGGGTCCTACGAGCAGTACTTC.